This T cell receptor (beta chain) derives from a study of blood T cell repertoires in COVID-19. On the study more broadly: Samples taken during acute and convalescent COVID-19 were collected in the United States, Italy and Spain. The analysed material was cDNA or gDNA that came from T cells, B-cell-depleted T cells, or PBMCs.

J lost 2 bases, V lost 2 bases, and 5 bases had no gene match. The CDR3 sequence is 15 residues long. Per the germline V gene, CDR1 is SNHLY and CDR2 is FYNNEI. The table lists this clone with a count of one. Per the study methods: Amplifying reference gene primers gave estimates of nucleated cell counts. Produced via immunoSEQ multiplex PCR; TCRdb's table is partial and in-frame only. That table is the source of V, J and clone size, and D and trimming were worked out from the DNA. The sample carries roughly 150,000 clones, around 85% recorded once. The source material was peripheral blood. The V and J genes are TRBV2 and TRBJ2-7; 8 nucleotides agree with TRBD2. The TCR originated in a man aged 45-65 years with acute or convalescent COVID-19. Here the CDR3 reads CASSENSGVAYEQYF. DNA of the CDR3: TGTGCCAGCAGTGAAAATAGCGGGGTTGCCTACGAGCAGTACTTC.